These 25 T cell receptor beta chains were all obtained from the same sample, sequenced in a study of cytomegalovirus exposure and HLA in healthy donors. Sequencing used immunoSEQ multiplex PCR; TCRdb keeps in-frame clones, though not all of them. The sample contains 250,000 to 350,000 clones, roughly 90% of which appear only once. The source material was PBMCs. Receptor source: a woman younger than 30 in good health and CMV-seronegative.

This clone occurred a few times. The chain joins TRBV6-1 to TRBJ2-1; tentative D call: TRBD2 (6 bases). There are 15 residues in the CDR3. V gave up 1 base and J gave up 3 bases, with 10 bases separating them. Germline-derived CDR1 and CDR2 are MNHNS and SASEGT. The CDR3 DNA reads TGTGCCAGCAGTGAAGGGGCCGGGAGCTACAATGAGCAGTTCTTC. It codes for CASSEGAGSYNEQFF.

CDR3 loop: CAWSPSLIKNTEAFF. The DNA of the CDR3 is TGTGCCTGGAGTCCCTCGCTAATAAAGAACACTGAAGCTTTCTTT. This rearrangement joins TRBV30 to TRBJ1-1; D not resolved. CDR1 and CDR2 (germline): GTSNPN, SVGIG (reference sequence). The CDR3 extends over 15 amino acids. Trimming pared 2 bases from V and 1 base from J, leaving 14 bases between.

This clone appeared a few times. This chain joins TRBV25-1 and TRBJ1-5; D might be TRBD1 (5 bases). The germline CDR1 and CDR2 sequences are MGHDK and SYGVNS. This CDR3 spans 15 amino acids. The V and J ends lost 2 bases and 0 bases respectively, with 8 bases between them. The CDR3 loop is CASSEGRDSNQPQHF. CDR3 coding DNA: TGTGCCAGCAGTGAAGGCAGGGATAGCAATCAGCCCCAGCATTTT.

The chain joins TRBV20-1 to TRBJ2-1, with 8 bases fitting TRBD2. In germline, CDR1 is DFQATT, CDR2 SNEGSKA (reference sequence). This CDR3 has 9 amino acids. The CDR3 spells CGLAGEQFF. CDR3 DNA: TGCGGACTAGCCGGTGAGCAGTTCTTC.

In nucleotides, the CDR3 is TGTGCCAGCTCCCCTTTGAGACTAGCGGTATCAAAAGAGACCCAGTACTTC. It is translated as CASSPLRLAVSKETQYF. The rearrangement links TRBV18 to TRBJ2-5, with 9 bases identical to TRBD2. Germline CDR1 is KGHSH and CDR2 is LQKENI. CDR3 length equals 17 residues. After removal of 6 bases from V and 3 bases from J, the junction contained 14 bases not matched to a gene.

CDR3 sequence reads: CASIGSDGDYEQYF. As DNA, the CDR3 is TGTGCCAGCATTGGTTCTGACGGGGACTACGAGCAGTACTTC. V and J are TRBV28 and TRBJ2-7; D is perhaps TRBD2 (5 bases). V lost 7 bases to trimming and J lost 3 bases, with 16 bases between them. CDR1 is MDHEN and CDR2 is SYDVKM in the germline V gene. There are 14 residues in the CDR3.

This chain connects TRBV27 to TRBJ1-3; no reliable D call. V lost 4 bases, J lost 0 bases, and 7 bases lay in between. The length of the CDR3 is 14 residues. Germline V gene data show CDR1 as MNHEY and CDR2 as SMNVEV (reference sequence). The CDR3 is CASSSPSSGNTIYF. The CDR3 DNA reads as TGTGCCAGCAGTTCTCCTAGCTCTGGAAACACCATATATTTT.

The chain combines TRBV4-1 with TRBJ2-2; TRBD2 might be the D (6 bases). CDR1 is MGHRA, CDR2 YSYEKL, per germline. The V end was cut by 0 bases, the J end by 6 bases, with 8 bases between. The CDR3 consists of 14 residues. The CDR3 DNA sequence: TGCGCCAGCAGCCAAGAACTAGCACCCGGGGAGCTGTTTTTT. Its protein is CASSQELAPGELFF.

The sample holds one count of this clone. CDR3 loop: CASIGGPGENYGYTF. The CDR3, as DNA: TGTGCCAGCATCGGGGGGCCAGGGGAGAACTATGGCTACACCTTC. The genes are TRBV6-5 and TRBJ1-2, with D perhaps matching TRBD1 (6 bases). With 7 bases removed from V and 2 bases from J, the gap between germline ends came to 17 bases. The CDR3 has 15 residues. Germline V gene sequence: CDR1 MNHEY, CDR2 SVGAGI.

The chain links TRBV5-1 to TRBJ2-1, with D perhaps TRBD1 (6 bases). Germline V gene sequence: CDR1 SGHRS, CDR2 YFSETQ. The CDR3 covers 13 residues. Trimming left V 4 bases short and J 6 bases short, with 11 bases between. The CDR3 region has the DNA TGCGCCAGCAGCCGCCAGGGGACCAATGAGCAGTTCTTC. Translated, it gives CASSRQGTNEQFF.

The V and J genes are TRBV6-5 and TRBJ1-5; 9 bases map to TRBD1. From germline, CDR1 is MNHEY and CDR2 SVGAGI. CDR3 length equals 16 residues. The V and J ends lost 0 bases and 6 bases, in that order; junction bases with no gene match: 6. The CDR3 DNA follows: TGTGCCAGCAGTTACTCCGGGACAGGGTCGGGTCAGCCCCAGCATTTT. It codes for CASSYSGTGSGQPQHF.

This sequence joins TRBV27 and TRBJ1-2; tentatively, D is TRBD1 (5 bases). Trimming pared 0 bases from V and 8 bases from J, leaving 25 bases between. Germline values: CDR1 MNHEY, CDR2 SMNVEV (reference sequence). The CDR3 has 18 amino acids. The CDR3 nucleotides are TGTGCCAGCAGTTTATCGATAACTGGGGGAGCGGGACCCTGGGGCTACACCTTC. It translates to CASSLSITGGAGPWGYTF.

The V and J genes are TRBV5-1 and TRBJ1-2, with D uncertain. Germline CDR1 SGHRS, CDR2 YFSETQ. The CDR3 runs 11 residues. Trimming stripped 3 bases from V and 6 bases from J, with 6 bases between. CDR3 DNA sequence: TGCGCCAGCAGCTCCGAGGATGGCTACACCTTC. Protein product: CASSSEDGYTF.

V and J are TRBV5-1 and TRBJ2-7; D perhaps matches TRBD1 (5 bases). CDR1 and CDR2 (germline): SGHRS, YFSETQ. V gave up 0 bases and J gave up 3 bases, with 22 bases separating them. This CDR3 is built from 18 residues. The chain's CDR3 is CASSLEPSGPQWSYEQYF. The CDR3 DNA sequence: TGCGCCAGCAGCTTGGAGCCCTCAGGGCCGCAATGGAGCTACGAGCAGTACTTC. Full variable domain (missing parts from reference TRBV5-1 and TRBJ2-7): KAGVTQTPRYLIKTRGQQVTLSCSPISGHRSVSWYQQTPGQGLQFLFEYFSETQRNKGNFPGRFSGRQFSNSRSEMNVSTLELGDSALYLCASSLEPSGPQWSYEQYFGPGTRLTVT.

The genes are TRBV28 and TRBJ1-1; maybe TRBD1 (5 bases). The CDR3 length is 14 residues. V lost 3 bases to trimming and J lost 1 base, with 9 bases between them. The germline V gene has CDR1 MDHEN and CDR2 SYDVKM. For the CDR3, the DNA is TGTGCCAGCAGTTTTAGGGGTTGGAACACTGAAGCTTTCTTT. Its translation: CASSFRGWNTEAFF.

The chain combines TRBV15 with TRBJ2-2; 8 nucleotides match TRBD1. The length of the CDR3 is 15 residues. J was trimmed by 4 bases and V by 5 bases; bases with no gene match: 6. CDR1 LNHNV and CDR2 YYDKDF come from the germline V gene (reference sequence). CDR3 sequence (DNA): TGTGCCACCAGCGGAAACAGGGGGACCACCGGGGAGCTGTTTTTT. Amino acids: CATSGNRGTTGELFF.

In its sample, this clone was seen many times. The genes are TRBV27 and TRBJ2-7, with TRBD1 identical over 8 bases. The CDR3 extends over 14 amino acids. Losses at the gene ends were 8 bases for V and 0 bases for J; bases not matched to a gene: 6. CDR1 and CDR2 (germline): MNHEY, SMNVEV (reference sequence). The DNA of the CDR3 is TGTGCCAGCTGGGGACAGGACAGCTCCTACGAGCAGTACTTC. Translating gives CASWGQDSSYEQYF.

This clone has a single count. V usage is TRBV14 and J usage is TRBJ2-1; the D gene is possibly TRBD2 (5 bases). Germline CDR1 SGHDN, CDR2 FVKESK. With 1 base removed from V and 2 bases from J, the gap between germline ends came to 15 bases. The CDR3 has 17 amino acids. The CDR3 is CASSQGDGGPTYNEQFF. In DNA form, the CDR3 reads TGTGCCAGCAGCCAAGGGGATGGCGGGCCCACCTACAATGAGCAGTTCTTC.

This sequence joins TRBV6-5 and TRBJ2-2; 8 positions agree with TRBD1. The CDR3 runs 13 residues. Germline loops: CDR1 MNHEY, CDR2 SVGAGI. V shed 8 bases and J 6 bases; nucleotides not matched to a gene: 5. The CDR3 DNA reads as TGTGCCAGCGGACAGGGAGGCCCCGGGGAGCTGTTTTTT. It specifies CASGQGGPGELFF.

V usage is TRBV9 and J usage is TRBJ2-3, with 7 bases that match TRBD2. Trimming removed 1 base from V and 5 bases from J; junction bases left unmatched: 4. Germline V lookup: CDR1 SGDLS, CDR2 YYNGEE. The CDR3 is made up of 14 amino acids. The CDR3 DNA reads as TGTGCCAGCAGCGTAAGCGGGGCAGGAGATACGCAGTATTTT. It encodes CASSVSGAGDTQYF. The variable domain in full, with the rest retrieved from reference TRBV9 and TRBJ2-3, is DSGVTQTPKHLITATGQRVTLRCSPRSGDLSVYWYQQSLDQGLQFLIQYYNGEERAKGNILERFSAQQFPDLHSELNLSSLELGDSALYFCASSVSGAGDTQYFGPGTRLTVL.

V and J are TRBV11-2 and TRBJ2-7; TRBD2 matches at 8 bases. Unmatched junction bases numbered 4, after V lost 2 bases and J lost 4 bases. CDR1 is SGHAT and CDR2 is FQNNGV in the germline V gene. This CDR3 is built from 14 residues. DNA for the CDR3: TGTGCCAGCAGCTTAAAAACTAGCGGTTACGAGCAGTACTTC. It yields the protein CASSLKTSGYEQYF.

The genes are TRBV6-6 and TRBJ2-7, with 8 bases fitting TRBD2. CDR1 is MNHNY and CDR2 is SVGAGI in the germline V gene (reference sequence). With 4 bases clipped from V and 3 bases from J, the junction kept 11 bases outside the gene matches. This CDR3 region has 16 residues. CDR3: CASSSFLSAGVYEQYF. The CDR3 DNA sequence: TGTGCCAGCAGTTCGTTCCTCTCAGCGGGAGTCTACGAGCAGTACTTC.

V gene TRBV6-5 combines with J gene TRBJ1-5; tentative D call: TRBD1 (5 bases). Germline V gives CDR1 MNHEY, CDR2 SVGAGI. Between the trimmed V and J ends, which lost 2 bases and 7 bases, there was a span of 12 bases. This CDR3 region has 14 residues. The CDR3 DNA sequence: TGTGCCAGCAGTTACAATGGGGCCCACCAGCCCCAGCATTTT. Translated, it gives CASSYNGAHQPQHF.

This sequence joins TRBV28 and TRBJ2-1, with 10 bases matching TRBD1. The J segment lost 4 bases and the V segment lost 5 bases, leaving 2 bases of the junction unmatched. The CDR3 runs to 14 residues. Germline V gene sequence: CDR1 MDHEN, CDR2 SYDVKM. CDR3 bases: TGTGCCAGCAGTGGGACAGGGGTATACAATGAGCAGTTCTTC. This encodes CASSGTGVYNEQFF. Combining the CDR3 with reference TRBV28 and TRBJ2-1 gives the whole variable domain DVKVTQSSRYLVKRTGEKVFLECVQDMDHENMFWYRQDPGLGLRLIYFSYDVKMKEKGDIPEGYSVSREKKERFSLILESASTNQTSMYLCASSGTGVYNEQFFGPGTRLTVL.

This chain joins TRBV11-2 and TRBJ2-1; D remains unclear. Looked up from germline, CDR1 is SGHAT and CDR2 is FQNNGV. The CDR3 runs 8 residues. V lost 6 bases and J lost 13, with 4 bases in between. The CDR3 nucleotides are TGTGCCAGCAGTCCTCAGTTCTTC. This encodes CASSPQFF.